One sample yielded the 29 T cell receptor beta chains listed below, sequenced in a study of OX40 agonist ivuxolimab in advanced cancers. TCRdb's table, derived via immunoSEQ multiplex PCR, lists solely in-frame clones and lacks some. The sample carries around 110,000 clones, approximately 90% recorded once. This material consisted of CD4+ or CD8+ T cells sorted from blood, taken in a trial of the OX40 agonist ivuxolimab. Receptor source: an adult with an advanced solid tumor such as melanoma, head and neck, liver or kidney cancer.

The chain combines TRBV28 with TRBJ1-2; D is unresolved. The germline V and J ends were trimmed by 2 bases and 6 bases, with 13 bases remaining between them. This CDR3 has 14 residues. Looked up from germline, CDR1 is MDHEN and CDR2 is SYDVKM. The CDR3 loop reads CASSLAAQVDGYTF. Written as DNA, the CDR3 is TGTGCCAGCAGTTTAGCCGCCCAGGTGGATGGCTACACCTTC.

The chain joins TRBV7-3 to TRBJ2-2, with D possibly matching TRBD1 (6 bases). The germline V gene encodes CDR1 SGHTA and CDR2 FQGTGA. Between the trimmed V and J ends, which lost 2 bases and 0 bases, there was a span of 10 bases. CDR3 length: 16 amino acids. The CDR3 DNA is TGTGCCAGCAGCTTACGGACAGCCTCGAACACCGGGGAGCTGTTTTTT. Amino acids: CASSLRTASNTGELFF.

The gene calls are TRBV5-4 and TRBJ2-2; D may be TRBD2 (7 bases). CDR3 length: 17 amino acids. The V end was cut by 0 bases, the J end by 6 bases, with 18 bases between. Germline lookup yields CDR1 SGHNT and CDR2 YYREEE (reference sequence). The CDR3 DNA is TGTGCCAGCAGCTTGGTTTTGGGGGGGCGGCCCGCCGGGGAGCTGTTTTTT. Encoded protein: CASSLVLGGRPAGELFF.

The chain has TRBV2 and TRBJ2-7; TRBD1 might be the D (6 bases). In germline, CDR1 is SNHLY, CDR2 FYNNEI. This CDR3 is built from 14 residues. Trimming pared 5 bases from V and 5 bases from J, leaving 16 bases between. The CDR3 DNA reads as TGTGCCAGCAGTATCAACAGGGAAAGGAACGAGCAGTACTTC. Its translation: CASSINRERNEQYF.

The chain is built from TRBV28 and TRBJ2-7; tentative D call: TRBD1 (5 bases). The CDR3 has 15 residues. The ends were cut back, 3 bases at V and 0 bases at J, with 12 bases in the middle. Germline V CDR1 and CDR2: MDHEN, SYDVKM. CDR3 nucleotides: TGTGCCAGCAGTTTGTCCCCCCAGGGCTCCTACGAGCAGTACTTC. Translation: CASSLSPQGSYEQYF.

This clone appeared a single time. The chain couples TRBV5-1 to TRBJ2-5; D possibly matches TRBD1 or TRBD2 (6 bases each). Germline CDR1 is SGHRS and CDR2 is YFSETQ. Trimming left V 5 bases short and J 3 bases short, with 17 bases between. The CDR3 has 15 amino acids. The CDR3 DNA reads TGCGCCAGCAGTCCGCAGAGGGGGGCAAAAGAGACCCAGTACTTC. Translated: CASSPQRGAKETQYF. Full variable domain (rest looked up from reference TRBV5-1 and TRBJ2-5): KAGVTQTPRYLIKTRGQQVTLSCSPISGHRSVSWYQQTPGQGLQFLFEYFSETQRNKGNFPGRFSGRQFSNSRSEMNVSTLELGDSALYLCASSPQRGAKETQYFGPGTRLLVL.

The chain has TRBV18 and TRBJ2-2; no clear D gene. The CDR3 has 17 amino acids. Germline V gene sequence: CDR1 KGHSH, CDR2 LQKENI. The V end lost 6 bases, the J end lost 6 bases, and 23 bases lay between the germline ends. CDR3 in DNA: TGTGCCAGCTCTCCCACCATAGGGATGAACTTCGCCGGGGAGCTGTTTTTT. Amino acids: CASSPTIGMNFAGELFF.

This clone has just one count. The chain carries TRBV18 and TRBJ1-2, with D uncertain. This CDR3 has 12 amino acids. The germline CDR1 and CDR2 sequences are KGHSH and LQKENI. The V end was cut by 4 bases, the J end by 2 bases, with 5 bases between. CDR3: CASSLENYGYTF. As DNA, the CDR3 is TGTGCCAGCTCACTGGAAAACTATGGCTACACCTTC. Using reference TRBV18 and TRBJ1-2 for the parts outside the CDR3, the full variable domain is NAGVMQNPRHLVRRRGQEARLRCSPMKGHSHVYWYRQLPEEGLKFMVYLQKENIIDESGMPKERFSAEFPKEGPSILRIQQVVRGDSAAYFCASSLENYGYTFGSGTRLTVV.

In this sample, this clone turned up once. The chain recombines TRBV11-3 with TRBJ1-2, with D possibly TRBD1 on 5 matching bases. The CDR3 has 13 amino acids. Germline V gene sequence: CDR1 SGHNT, CDR2 YENEEA. The V and J ends lost 5 bases and 6 bases respectively, with 13 bases between them. CDR3 nucleotides: TGTGCCAGCAGCCCCCGTAGGGGCCATGGCTACACCTTC. It specifies CASSPRRGHGYTF.

The chain uses TRBV10-3 and TRBJ1-1, with D perhaps TRBD1 (5 bases). Germline V CDR1 and CDR2: ENHRY, SYGVKD. The CDR3 covers 13 residues. V lost 6 bases and J 8 bases, leaving 16 bases between the germline ends. This CDR3 is CAIRGGGATEAFF. CDR3 DNA sequence: TGTGCCATCAGGGGGGGAGGGGCCACGGAAGCTTTCTTT.

As to this clone: The germline gene is not matched at one end of the junction; a read error may be the cause. The chain uses TRBV27 and TRBJ1-6; 9 bases match TRBD1. This CDR3 is 11 amino acids long. In germline, CDR1 is MNHEY, CDR2 SMNVEV (reference sequence). The CDR3 DNA reads as TGTGCCAGCAGTTTATCGGGACAGGGAGGGTTT. Protein: CASSLSGQGGF.

The gene calls are TRBV15 and TRBJ1-2; 8 positions agree with TRBD1. Germline trimming cut 0 bases from V and 4 bases from J; bases unmatched to any gene: 7. CDR3 size: 16 residues. The germline CDR1 and CDR2 sequences are LNHNV and YYDKDF (reference sequence). The CDR3 coding sequence is TGTGCCACCAGCAGAGATCTGACAGGGGTTGGCTATGGCTACACCTTC. The encoded protein is CATSRDLTGVGYGYTF.

This clone was seen a single time. The genes are TRBV4-1 and TRBJ2-7, with D uncertain. Trimming stripped 0 bases from V and 2 bases from J, with 11 bases between. The CDR3 is 15 residues long. Germline CDR1 and CDR2: MGHRA and YSYEKL. The CDR3 DNA reads TGCGCCAGCAGCCAAGATCGTAACACAGCCTACGAGCAGTACTTC. This codes for CASSQDRNTAYEQYF.

CDR3 nucleotides: TGTGCCAGCAGCTTGCTAGGAGAGACCCAGTACTTC. Protein sequence: CASSLLGETQYF. The chain employs TRBV7-3 and TRBJ2-5; D uncertain. The CDR3 is 12 residues long. Deletions cut 3 bases from V and 4 bases from J, with 6 bases between. Germline CDR1 is SGHTA and CDR2 is FQGTGA.

The chain joins TRBV7-2 to TRBJ2-7; 11 bases agree with TRBD2. This CDR3 is 16 amino acids long. CDR1 is SGHTA, CDR2 FQGNSA, per germline. V lost 5 bases, J lost 6 bases, and 12 bases stayed unmatched. The CDR3 region has the DNA TGTGCCAGCAGCGCCAATAGCGGGGGGGTTAAGCCCGAGCAGTACTTC. Amino acids: CASSANSGGVKPEQYF.

This chain connects TRBV5-1 to TRBJ2-7, with TRBD1 as a possible D gene (5 bases). The CDR3 covers 13 residues. V lost 0 bases and J lost 13, with 17 bases in between. CDR1 is SGHRS, CDR2 YFSETQ, per germline. CDR3 DNA: TGCGCCAGCAGCTTGGAAACAGGATCTTCGCTTTACTTC. Translation gives CASSLETGSSLYF.

This clone showed up just once. The chain links TRBV10-3 to TRBJ1-6; 7 nucleotides line up with TRBD1. With 6 bases clipped from V and 7 bases from J, the junction kept 9 bases outside the gene matches. Per germline, CDR1 ENHRY and CDR2 SYGVKD. This CDR3 spans 15 amino acids. The CDR3 DNA follows: TGTGCCATCAGATTGACAGGGATCCTAAATTCACCCCTCCACTTT. Its translation is CAIRLTGILNSPLHF.

J is TRBJ1-6 and V is TRBV27; unclear D gene. The CDR3 length is 16 residues. With 7 bases removed from V and 0 bases from J, the gap between germline ends came to 13 bases. Germline V lookup: CDR1 MNHEY, CDR2 SMNVEV (reference sequence). CDR3 DNA sequence: TGTGCCAGCAAAGGAGATAGGAGCTCCTATAATTCACCCCTCCACTTT. Translating gives CASKGDRSSYNSPLHF.

The V gene is TRBV6-5, the J gene TRBJ2-1, with no clear D. Germline V gene lookup returns CDR1 MNHEY and CDR2 SVGAGI. V was cut by 2 bases and J by 8 bases, with 4 bases left in between. CDR3 size: 11 residues. As DNA, the CDR3 is TGTGCCAGCAGTTACGCGGATGAGCAGTTCTTC. This encodes CASSYADEQFF.

For the CDR3, the DNA is TGTGCCAGCAATTCTGGCGGGGCTGGCTACGAGCAGTACTTC. It is translated as CASNSGGAGYEQYF. The rearrangement uses TRBV6-1 and TRBJ2-5, with D possibly TRBD2 on 6 matching bases. The better agreement between TRBJ2-7 and the DNA end casts doubt on the J call. The length of the CDR3 is 14 residues. CDR1 is MNHNS and CDR2 is SASEGT in the germline V gene.

The CDR3: CASSTRSSTAGELFF. CDR3 bases: TGTGCCAGCAGCACGCGGTCCTCTACCGCCGGGGAGCTGTTTTTT. J is TRBJ2-2 and V is TRBV11-2; D ambiguous. CDR1 is SGHAT, CDR2 FQNNGV, per germline. V lost 5 bases, J lost 6 bases, and 16 bases lay in between. There are 15 residues in the CDR3.

The V and J genes are TRBV6-5 and TRBJ1-2, with TRBD1 matching over 11 bases. V gave up 0 bases and J gave up 5 bases; unmatched junction bases: 2. This CDR3 contains 15 residues. CDR1 and CDR2 from the germline V gene are MNHEY and SVGAGI. CDR3 nucleotide sequence: TGTGCCAGCAGTTACTCCGGGACAGGGGGTTATGGCTACACCTTC. Translation gives CASSYSGTGGYGYTF.

The chain recombines TRBV6-5 with TRBJ1-1; TRBD1 agrees at 9 bases. This CDR3 region has 14 residues. Trimming removed 5 bases from V and 1 base from J; junction bases left unmatched: 2. Germline V CDR1 and CDR2: MNHEY, SVGAGI. The CDR3 loop is CASSADRGNTEAFF. The CDR3 DNA follows: TGTGCCAGCAGTGCGGACAGGGGGAACACTGAAGCTTTCTTT.

This chain links TRBV5-6 with TRBJ2-4; tentatively, D is TRBD1 (6 bases). Trimming left V 3 bases short and J 2 bases short, with 9 bases between. This CDR3 is 14 amino acids long. Germline assignment: CDR1 SGHDT and CDR2 YYEEEE. This CDR3 is CASSYQGTKNIQYF. CDR3 sequence (DNA): TGTGCCAGCAGCTACCAGGGGACCAAAAACATTCAGTACTTC.

The CDR3: CASSPRGIGGGKTQYF. CDR3 in DNA: TGTGCCAGCAGCCCCAGGGGGATCGGCGGGGGTAAGACCCAGTACTTC. V and J are TRBV7-2 and TRBJ2-5; either TRBD1 or TRBD2 may fit D (7 bases each). Germline V gives CDR1 SGHTA, CDR2 FQGNSA. Trimming left V 5 bases short and J 6 bases short, with 22 bases between. This CDR3 region has 16 residues. Together with reference TRBV7-2 and TRBJ2-5, the CDR3 gives the full variable domain: GAGVSQSPSNKVTEKGKDVELRCDPISGHTALYWYRQSLGQGLEFLIYFQGNSAPDKSGLPSDRFSAERTGGSVSTLTIQRTQQEDSAVYLCASSPRGIGGGKTQYFGPGTRLLVL.

V usage is TRBV5-5 and J usage is TRBJ2-3; 7 nucleotides match TRBD1. This CDR3 is 16 amino acids long. Trimming cost V 2 bases and J 3 bases; bases outside gene matches: 9. Germline V gene data show CDR1 as SGHKS and CDR2 as YYEKEE (reference sequence). CDR3 sequence reads: CASSFPPDRRTDTQYF. The CDR3 DNA reads as TGTGCCAGCAGCTTCCCCCCGGACAGGCGAACAGATACGCAGTATTTT.

The CDR3 region has the DNA TGTGCCAGCAGCTTGGGGGGTTCCGGGGAGCTGTTTTTT. Translated: CASSLGGSGELFF. V is TRBV5-8 and J is TRBJ2-2; no firm D call. The V end was cut by 0 bases, the J end by 6 bases, with 6 bases between. The germline gives CDR1 SGHTS, CDR2 YDEGEE. The CDR3 has 13 amino acids. Variable domain in full (rest from reference TRBV5-8 and TRBJ2-2): EAGVTQSPTHLIKTRGQQATLRCSPISGHTSVYWYQQALGLGLQFLLWYDEGEERNRGNFPPRFSGRQFPNYSSELNVNALELEDSALYLCASSLGGSGELFFGEGSRLTVL.

Notes on this clone: A junction end diverges from the germline sequence, so it may reflect a read error. The chain is built from TRBV7-2 and TRBJ2-7; 7 bases are a match to TRBD2. The length of the CDR3 is 15 residues. Germline V gives CDR1 SGHTA, CDR2 FQGNSA. DNA for the CDR3: TGTGCCAGCAGCCTAGCGGTAGGGATGTCCTACGAGCAGTACTTC. As protein: CASSLAVGMSYEQYF.

The V call is TRBV14, the J call TRBJ2-5, with D maybe TRBD1 (6 bases). Germline lookup yields CDR1 SGHDN and CDR2 FVKESK. The V gene lost 0 bases and the J gene lost 6 bases, with 14 bases spanning the gap. The CDR3 extends over 15 amino acids. The CDR3 protein is CASSQETHRAKTQYF. CDR3 nucleotides: TGTGCCAGCAGCCAAGAGACCCACAGGGCTAAGACCCAGTACTTC.